This TCR beta chain derives from a study of shared clonotypes between healthy human individuals. Regarding the study as a whole: The study generally estimated greater richness for naive than memory subsets.

Worth noting for this clone: Its antigen is currently unknown.

Sequencing used immunoSEQ multiplex PCR; TCRdb keeps in-frame clones, though not all of them. Among some 1,400,000 clones listed, approximately 96% were seen once. Germline CDR1 ENHRY, CDR2 SYGVKD. The CDR3 has 12 amino acids. Trimming shortened V by 6 bases and J by 5 bases, and 11 bases separated the two germline ends. V gene TRBV10-3 combines with J gene TRBJ2-7; D might be TRBD1 (5 bases). Sequences were obtained from naive CD4+ T cells sorted from blood. As to subset: CD45RA+ positively selected. This sequence originates from a man aged 25-45 years in good health. The CDR3 region has the DNA TGTGCCATCAGCCCAGGGTACCACGAGCAGTACTTC. This translates into CAISPGYHEQYF.